This paragraph covers one TCR beta chain sequence. These data originate in a study of identifying expanded T cells in peripheral blood. Here immunoSEQ multiplex PCR was the method, and the copy in TCRdb shows in-frame clones only, minus some. The table lists more than 65,000 clones, approximately 91% of them singletons. Collection occurred without any documented infections or immune events in donors. With V trimmed by 4 bases and J by 7 bases, 11 bases remained unmatched. The CDR3 is made up of 15 amino acids. Germline CDR1 SNHLY, CDR2 FYNNEI. The V call is TRBV2, the J call TRBJ2-5; 8 bases fit TRBD2. This TCR derives from a person aged 18 to 75 in good health. Sample: blood. CDR3 sequence (DNA): TGTGCCAGCAGTGTAGTAGCGGGGTCCCCGGCGACCCAGTACTTC. Residues: CASSVVAGSPATQYF.